This T cell receptor (beta chain) comes out of a study of long-term antiretroviral therapy in people with HIV. The CDR3 runs 11 residues. V was clipped by 6 bases and J by 12 bases, with 12 bases between them. From germline, CDR1 is MNHEY and CDR2 SVGAGI. Of note for this clone: The antigen is not known.

The authors ran the immunoSEQ assay, v3.0, at survey level. The data were produced by immunoSEQ multiplex PCR, yet TCRdb's version contains in-frame clones alone and is incomplete. Here the sample spans tens of thousands of clones, approximately 95% being singletons. Study outcomes and limitations: CDR3 length ranges were narrower in HIV repertoires than in controls.

The sequencing used unsorted PBMCs, collected 7.6 years after starting antiretroviral therapy. The chain has TRBV6-5 and TRBJ1-5; D is unresolved. This clonotype was obtained from a woman between 40 and 55 years old with HIV. CDR3 amino acids: CASRKTRNQHF. DNA for the CDR3: TGTGCCAGCAGGAAGACACGTAACCAGCATTTT.